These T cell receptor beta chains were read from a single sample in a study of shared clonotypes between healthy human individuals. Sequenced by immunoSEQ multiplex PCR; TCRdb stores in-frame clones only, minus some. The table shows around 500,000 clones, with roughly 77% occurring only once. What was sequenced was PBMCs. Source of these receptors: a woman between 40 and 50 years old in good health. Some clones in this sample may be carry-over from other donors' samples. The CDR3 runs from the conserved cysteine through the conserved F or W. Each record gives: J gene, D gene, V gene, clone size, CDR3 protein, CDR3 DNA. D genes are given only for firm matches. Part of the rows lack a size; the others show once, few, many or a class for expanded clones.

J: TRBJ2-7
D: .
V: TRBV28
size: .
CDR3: CASSSPSRSYEQYF
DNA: TGTGCCAGCAGTTCGCCCTCCCGATCCTACGAGCAGTACTTC

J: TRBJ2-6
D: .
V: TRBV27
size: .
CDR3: CASRDLEGANVLTF
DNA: TGTGCCAGCAGGGACCTCGAGGGGGCCAACGTCCTGACTTTC

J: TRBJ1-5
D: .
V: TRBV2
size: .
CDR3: CASSELVGSNQPQHF
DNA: TGTGCCAGCAGTGAACTTGTAGGGTCCAATCAGCCCCAGCATTTT

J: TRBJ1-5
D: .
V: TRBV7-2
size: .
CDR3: CASSPSSQPQHF
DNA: TGTGCCAGCAGCCCGAGTAGTCAGCCCCAGCATTTT

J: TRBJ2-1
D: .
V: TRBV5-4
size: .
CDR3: CASSLPGDDEQFF
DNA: TGTGCCAGCAGCTTGCCCGGAGATGATGAGCAGTTCTTC

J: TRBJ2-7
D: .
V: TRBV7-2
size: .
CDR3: CASSRDFSSYEQYF
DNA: TGTGCCAGCAGCCGGGACTTCAGCTCCTACGAGCAGTACTTC

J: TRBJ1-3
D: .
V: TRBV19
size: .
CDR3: CASSTASGNTIYF
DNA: TGTGCCAGTTCGACAGCCTCTGGAAACACCATATATTTT

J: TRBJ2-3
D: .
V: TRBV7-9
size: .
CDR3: CASSLRQGSTDTQYF
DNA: TGTGCCAGCAGCTTAAGGCAGGGATCCACAGATACGCAGTATTTT

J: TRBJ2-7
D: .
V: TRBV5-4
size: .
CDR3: CATPYEQYF
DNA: TGTGCCACCCCCTACGAGCAGTACTTC

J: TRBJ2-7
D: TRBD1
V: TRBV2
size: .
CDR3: CASSDRTGGGEQYF
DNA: TGTGCCAGCAGTGATAGGACAGGGGGCGGCGAGCAGTACTTC

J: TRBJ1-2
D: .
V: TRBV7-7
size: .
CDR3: CASSHRWGAESNYGYTF
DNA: TGTGCCAGCAGCCACAGGTGGGGGGCCGAGAGTAACTATGGCTACACCTTC

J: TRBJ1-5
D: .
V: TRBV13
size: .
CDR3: CASSLGLAGQPQHF
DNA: TGTGCCAGCAGCTTAGGGCTGGCGGGGCAGCCCCAGCATTTT

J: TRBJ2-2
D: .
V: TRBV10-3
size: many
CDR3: CAISDQRLNTGELFF
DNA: TGTGCCATCAGTGATCAGCGACTGAATACCGGGGAGCTGTTTTTT

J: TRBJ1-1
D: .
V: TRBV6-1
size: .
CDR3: CASRAYTEAFF
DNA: TGTGCCAGCCGAGCTTACACTGAAGCTTTCTTT

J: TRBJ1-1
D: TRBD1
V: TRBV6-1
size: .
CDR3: CASSEDDRGDTEAFF
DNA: TGTGCCAGCAGTGAGGACGACAGGGGGGACACTGAAGCTTTCTTT

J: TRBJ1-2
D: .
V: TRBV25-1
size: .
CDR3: CASSPPTLERDGYTF
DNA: TGTGCCAGCAGTCCCCCGACCTTGGAGAGGGATGGCTACACCTTC

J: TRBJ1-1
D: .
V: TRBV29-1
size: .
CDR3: CSAPHTNTEAFF
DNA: TGCAGCGCTCCTCACACGAACACTGAAGCTTTCTTT

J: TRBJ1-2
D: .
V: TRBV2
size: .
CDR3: CASSEAGSYGYTF
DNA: TGTGCCAGCAGTGAAGCTGGATCTTATGGCTACACCTTC

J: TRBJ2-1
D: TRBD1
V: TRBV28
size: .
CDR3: CASSLTGGYYNEQFF
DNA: TGTGCCAGCAGTTTAACAGGGGGCTACTACAATGAGCAGTTCTTC

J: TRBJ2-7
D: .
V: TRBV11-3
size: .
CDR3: CASSLAGLAYEQYF
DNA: TGTGCCAGCAGCCTCGCTGGGTTAGCCTACGAGCAGTACTTC

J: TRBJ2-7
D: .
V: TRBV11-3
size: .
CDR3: CASSPGGASRTYEQYF
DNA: TGTGCCAGCAGCCCTGGGGGGGCTAGCCGTACCTACGAGCAGTACTTC

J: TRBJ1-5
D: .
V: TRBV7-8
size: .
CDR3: CASSPRVRSGNQPQHF
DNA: TGTGCCAGCAGCCCCCGCGTTAGGTCGGGCAATCAGCCCCAGCATTTT

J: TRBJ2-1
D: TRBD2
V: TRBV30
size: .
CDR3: CACRTSGSNEQFF
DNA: TGTGCCTGTCGGACTAGCGGGAGTAATGAGCAGTTCTTC

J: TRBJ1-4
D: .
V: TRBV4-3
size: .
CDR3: CASSQGLNFATNEKLFF
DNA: TGCGCCAGCAGCCAAGGCCTCAATTTTGCAACTAATGAAAAACTGTTTTTT

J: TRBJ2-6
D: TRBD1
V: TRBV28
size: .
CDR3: CASIQGGNPSGANVLTF
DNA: TGTGCCAGCATCCAAGGGGGCAATCCCTCTGGGGCCAACGTCCTGACTTTC

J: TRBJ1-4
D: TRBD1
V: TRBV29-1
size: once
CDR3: CSVYTGQGNEKLFF
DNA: TGCAGCGTTTACACCGGACAGGGTAATGAAAAACTGTTTTTT

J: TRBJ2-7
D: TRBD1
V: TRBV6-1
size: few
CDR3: CATWDRVNREQYF
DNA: TGTGCCACCTGGGACAGGGTGAATCGCGAGCAGTACTTC

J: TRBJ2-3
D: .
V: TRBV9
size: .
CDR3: CASNLNPAADTQYF
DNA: TGTGCCAGCAACCTTAACCCAGCGGCGGATACGCAGTATTTT

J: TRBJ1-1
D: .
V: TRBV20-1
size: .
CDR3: CSAKAYSGAFF
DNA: TGCAGTGCTAAGGCCTATTCTGGGGCTTTCTTT

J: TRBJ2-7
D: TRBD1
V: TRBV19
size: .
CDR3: CASSIAGTGRYEQYF
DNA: TGTGCCAGTAGTATAGCTGGGACAGGGAGGTACGAGCAGTACTTC

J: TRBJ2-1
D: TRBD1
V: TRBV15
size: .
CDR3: CATSYRDRGHEQFF
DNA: TGTGCCACCAGCTACCGGGACAGGGGGCATGAGCAGTTCTTC

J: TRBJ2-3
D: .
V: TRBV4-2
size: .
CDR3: CASSPWVGAVTDTQYF
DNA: TGTGCCAGCAGCCCCTGGGTCGGAGCAGTCACAGATACGCAGTATTTT

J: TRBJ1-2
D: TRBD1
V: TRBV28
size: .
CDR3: CASSFWDRNYGYTF
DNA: TGTGCCAGCAGTTTTTGGGACAGGAACTATGGCTACACCTTC

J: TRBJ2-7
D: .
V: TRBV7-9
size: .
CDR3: CASTGTVSYEQYF
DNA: TGTGCCAGCACCGGGACGGTGTCCTACGAGCAGTACTTC

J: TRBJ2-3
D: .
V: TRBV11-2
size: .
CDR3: CASSSRAALSTDTQYF
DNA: TGTGCCAGCAGCTCCAGAGCGGCTCTCAGCACAGATACGCAGTATTTT

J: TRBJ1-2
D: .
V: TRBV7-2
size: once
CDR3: CASKNPPGTYTF
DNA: TGTGCCAGCAAAAACCCCCCGGGAACCTACACCTTC

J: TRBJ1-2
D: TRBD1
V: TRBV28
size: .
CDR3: CASSSGQGLGYTF
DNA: TGTGCCAGCAGTTCTGGACAGGGGTTGGGCTACACCTTC

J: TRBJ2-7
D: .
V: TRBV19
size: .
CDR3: CASSISASESYEQYF
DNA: TGTGCCAGTAGTATATCGGCTAGCGAGTCCTACGAGCAGTACTTC

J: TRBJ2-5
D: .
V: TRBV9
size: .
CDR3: CASSLGGGESETQYF
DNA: TGTGCCAGCAGCCTAGGTGGCGGGGAGTCTGAGACCCAGTACTTC

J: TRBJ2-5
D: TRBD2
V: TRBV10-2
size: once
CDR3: CASSDIEAGVETQYF
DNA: TGCGCCAGCAGTGACATAGAGGCGGGAGTGGAGACCCAGTACTTC

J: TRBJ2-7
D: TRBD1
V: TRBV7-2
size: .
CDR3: CASSRTGTGLYEQYF
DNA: TGTGCCAGCAGCCGCACCGGGACAGGGCTCTACGAGCAGTACTTC

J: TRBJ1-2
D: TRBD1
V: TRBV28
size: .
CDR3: CASSRWTGPGYGYTF
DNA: TGTGCCAGCAGTCGCTGGACAGGACCGGGCTATGGCTACACCTTC

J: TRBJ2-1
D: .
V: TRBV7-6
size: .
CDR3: CASSLDRASSYNEQFF
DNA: TGTGCCAGCAGCTTAGACAGGGCTAGCTCCTACAATGAGCAGTTCTTC

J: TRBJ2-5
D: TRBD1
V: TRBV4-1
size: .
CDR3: CASSQFGGQGAEMETQYF
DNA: TGCGCCAGCAGCCAATTCGGGGGACAGGGGGCGGAGATGGAGACCCAGTACTTC

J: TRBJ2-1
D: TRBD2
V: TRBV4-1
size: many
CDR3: CASSQPLAGAGEQFF
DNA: TGCGCCAGCAGCCAGCCCCTAGCGGGAGCCGGTGAGCAGTTCTTC

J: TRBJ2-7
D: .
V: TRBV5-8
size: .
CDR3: CASSLVEGTLEYF
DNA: TGTGCCAGCAGCTTGGTAGAGGGTACTCTGGAGTACTTC

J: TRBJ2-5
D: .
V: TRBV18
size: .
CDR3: CASSPRNQETQYF
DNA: TGTGCCAGCTCACCACGGAATCAAGAGACCCAGTACTTC